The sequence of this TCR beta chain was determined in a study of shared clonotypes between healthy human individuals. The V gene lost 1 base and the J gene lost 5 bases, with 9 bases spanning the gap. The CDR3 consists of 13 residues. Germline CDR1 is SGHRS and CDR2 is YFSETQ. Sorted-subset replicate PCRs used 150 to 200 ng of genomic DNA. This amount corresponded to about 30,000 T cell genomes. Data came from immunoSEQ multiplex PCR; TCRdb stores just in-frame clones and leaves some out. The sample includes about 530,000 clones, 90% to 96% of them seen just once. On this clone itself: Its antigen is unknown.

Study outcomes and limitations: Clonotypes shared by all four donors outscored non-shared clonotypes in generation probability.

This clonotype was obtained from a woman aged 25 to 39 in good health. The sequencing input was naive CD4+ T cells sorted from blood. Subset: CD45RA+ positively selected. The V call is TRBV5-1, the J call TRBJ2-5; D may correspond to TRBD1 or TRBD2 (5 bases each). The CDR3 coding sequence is TGCGCCAGCAGCTTGCTAGGGGAGGAGACCCAGTACTTC. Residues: CASSLLGEETQYF.